The subject of this entry is one T cell receptor beta chain. What it binds is unknown. This entry is derived from a study of shared clonotypes between healthy human individuals. Per the germline V gene, CDR1 is MDHEN and CDR2 is SYDVKM. With V trimmed by 4 bases and J by 2 bases, 9 bases remained unmatched. There are 16 residues in the CDR3. Study-level points and caveats: What naive subsets generally showed was a larger estimated richness than memory subsets showed. Rarefaction exposed incomplete sorted-subset sequencing despite large depth.

TCRdb's table, derived via immunoSEQ multiplex PCR, lists solely in-frame clones and lacks some. This sample has about 600,000 clones; around 97% occur once, and the top ten carry approximately 0.057%. Donors had no recently reported acute infections or vaccinations and were HIV-negative. Nashville, Tennessee was home to all donors, each a Caucasian adult. This TCR came from a woman aged 25 to 45 in good health. Sequenced input: naive CD4+ T cells sorted from blood. Subset defined: CD45RA+ positively selected. The chain carries TRBV28 and TRBJ2-3, with 7 bases that match TRBD1. CDR3 bases: TGTGCCAGCAGTTGGGGACAGTTCTTAATCACAGATACGCAGTATTTT. It encodes CASSWGQFLITDTQYF.